Listed below are T cell receptor beta chains from one sample, sequenced in a study of blood T cells in healthy people across ages. TCRdb reanalysed the 5' RACE reads using MiXCR and keeps one entry per CDR3 protein. Of hundreds of thousands of distinct CDR3 sequences in the sample, roughly 56% were seen once. Specimen: blood. These receptors all stem from a man aged 40-49 years in good health. CDR3s include the opening cysteine and the closing phenylalanine or tryptophan. The D gene is left open where the match is weak. Only some rows state a clone size, as once, few, many or a class for expanded clones.

TRBD1	TRBV6-6	TRBJ2-5	-	TGTGCCAGCAGTTCCCGGGACAGGGGAATGGAGGAGACCCAGTACTTC	CASSSRDRGMEETQYF
TRBD1	TRBV7-8	TRBJ1-2	-	TGTGCCAGCAGCTTAGACAGGGGGACTGGCTACACCTTC	CASSLDRGTGYTF
-	TRBV5-5	TRBJ1-3	-	TGTGCCAGCAGCGGGGAATTAAGCTCTGGAAACACCATATATTTT	CASSGELSSGNTIYF
TRBD2	TRBV7-2	TRBJ2-3	-	TGTGCCAGCAGCTTAACTAGCGGGACCACAGATACGCAGTATTTT	CASSLTSGTTDTQYF
TRBD2	TRBV12-3/TRBV12-4	TRBJ2-1	few	TGTGCCAGCAGTCTCGGACTAGCGGGACAAAATGAGCAGTTCTTC	CASSLGLAGQNEQFF
-	TRBV12-3/TRBV12-4	TRBJ1-1	-	TGTGCCAGCAGTTTACGGGTAACTGAAGCTTTCTTT	CASSLRVTEAFF
TRBD2	TRBV6-5	TRBJ2-3	few	TGTGCCAGCAGTTATAGGAGCGGGGTCCCCACAGATACGCAGTATTTT	CASSYRSGVPTDTQYF
TRBD1	TRBV24-1	TRBJ1-2	-	TGTGCCACCAGTATGACAGGGGTCACAGGGTATGGCTACACCTTC	CATSMTGVTGYGYTF
TRBD1	TRBV28	TRBJ1-2	few	TGTGCCATCAGGGGGCCGAGTGGCTACACCTTC	CAIRGPSGYTF
-	TRBV4-2	TRBJ2-7	-	TGTGCCGGCAGCCAAGATCCCGGCAGGGGACGCTACGAGCAGTACTTC	CAGSQDPGRGRYEQYF
-	TRBV28	TRBJ1-5	-	TGTGCCAGCAGTTCCCCCGACGGAGGCAATCAGCCCCAGCATTTT	CASSSPDGGNQPQHF
TRBD1	TRBV5-4	TRBJ2-7	-	TGTGCCAGCAGCCCAGGGGGCTTCACCTACGAGCAGTACTTC	CASSPGGFTYEQYF
TRBD2	TRBV20-1	TRBJ2-3	-	TGCAGTGCTAGCCCCTCGGGAGGGAATACAGATACGCAGTATTTT	CSASPSGGNTDTQYF
TRBD1	TRBV27	TRBJ1-4	-	TGTGCCAGCAGTTCACCCTACAGGGGAGAGGGTGAAAAACTGTTTTTT	CASSSPYRGEGEKLFF
-	TRBV29-1	TRBJ2-2	-	TGCAGCGTTGCCCAGGCTAACACCGGGGAGCTGTTTTTT	CSVAQANTGELFF
-	TRBV7-3	TRBJ2-2	-	TGTGCCAGCAGCTTAATCAAGGGGGAGCTGTTTTTT	CASSLIKGELFF
TRBD1	TRBV7-9	TRBJ2-1	-	TGTGCCAGTGATTCAGGACAGGACACTGAGCAGTTCTTC	CASDSGQDTEQFF
-	TRBV7-2	TRBJ1-5	-	TGTGCCAGCAGCTTGGCCGGCCGCGGACAGAGCATGAATCAGCCCCAGCATTTT	CASSLAGRGQSMNQPQHF
-	TRBV27	TRBJ2-7	-	TGTGCCAGCAGTCTAAAATCCTCCTACGAGCAGTACTTC	CASSLKSSYEQYF
TRBD2	TRBV15	TRBJ2-5	few	TGTGCCACCAGCAGATCCGGGGGGTCTGGCGAGACCCAGTACTTC	CATSRSGGSGETQYF
-	TRBV3-1	TRBJ2-2	-	TGTGCCAGCAGCCGAGGTATGAGGGATACCGGGGAGCTGTTTTTT	CASSRGMRDTGELFF
TRBD1	TRBV28	TRBJ2-7	-	TGTGCCACCACCGGGACAGGGGAGGTCGAGCAGTACTTC	CATTGTGEVEQYF
-	TRBV12-3/TRBV12-4	TRBJ2-1	-	TGTGCCAGCACGTTGGGAAATGTGGGAGAGCAGTTCTTC	CASTLGNVGEQFF
-	TRBV4-3	TRBJ2-7	-	TGCGCCAGCAGCCAAGGACTAGTGGGCAACTCCTACGAGCAGTACTTC	CASSQGLVGNSYEQYF
-	TRBV11-3	TRBJ2-1	few	TGTGCCAGCAGCGACCCGTATCTTACTAGCCGCTCCTACAATGAGCAGTTCTTC	CASSDPYLTSRSYNEQFF
TRBD2	TRBV9	TRBJ2-1	-	TGTGCCAGCAGCGTAGGGGCGGGGGGGTACAATGAGCAGTTCTTC	CASSVGAGGYNEQFF